Presented here are 3 T cell receptor beta chains from one specimen sequenced in a study of cytomegalovirus exposure and HLA in healthy donors. 13 Jbeta primers and 60 Vbeta primers were used for the PCR. The protocol was immunoSEQ multiplex PCR, while the TCRdb copy is restricted to in-frame clones and leaves out a portion. The sample shows 85,000 to 130,000 clones, 60% to 85% of them seen only once. Sequences were obtained from PBMCs. The receptors shown here come from a woman under 30 in good health and CMV-seropositive.

In this sample, this clone turned up once. The rearrangement uses TRBV5-1 and TRBJ2-2, with D maybe TRBD1 (6 bases). Germline lookup yields CDR1 SGHRS and CDR2 YFSETQ. Trimming removed 4 bases at V and 2 bases at J, with 12 bases between. CDR3 length: 15 amino acids. The DNA for the CDR3 is TGCGCCAGCAGCCTTTGGACAGTCAACACCGGGGAGCTGTTTTTT. The encoded protein is CASSLWTVNTGELFF.

The chain uses TRBV30 and TRBJ1-3, with 9 bases aligning to TRBD1. CDR1 is GTSNPN and CDR2 is SVGIG in the germline V gene (reference sequence). This CDR3 spans 12 amino acids. The CDR3 reads CAGQGSGNTIYF. The CDR3, as DNA: TGTGCGGGACAGGGATCTGGAAACACCATATATTTT.

The V call is TRBV29-1, the J call TRBJ2-1; weak D call: TRBD2 (5 bases). The germline V gene has CDR1 SQVTM and CDR2 ANQGSEA. The CDR3 has 10 amino acids. V was cut by 3 bases and J by 13 bases, with 10 bases left in between. CDR3 DNA sequence: TGCAGCGTTGAGTGGACTCCACAGTTCTTC. Translating gives CSVEWTPQFF.